This T cell receptor (beta chain) was identified during a study of blood T cell repertoires in COVID-19. Original methodology: Reference gene primers were amplified, and this amplification served to estimate nucleated cell counts. Measured with immunoSEQ multiplex PCR; TCRdb has only the in-frame clones, and not every one. That table is the source of V, J and clone size, and D and trimming were worked out from the DNA. Found here are about 400,000 clones, roughly nine tenths of them singletons; the top ten hold 1.7%. Two negative PCRs, clearance, or symptom resolution had been documented for recovered Cohort 3 donors. This clone occurred once. CDR3 length: 14 amino acids. V lost 4 bases and J lost 4, with 12 bases in between. Germline V gene lookup returns CDR1 SGHRS and CDR2 YFSETQ.

This TCR came from a woman between 25 and 40 years old who had recovered from COVID-19. The sequenced sample consisted of PBMCs or T cells enriched from blood (not recorded which). This chain connects TRBV5-1 to TRBJ2-1; D uncertain. The CDR3 loop is CASSVAPGYNEQFF. In nucleotides, the CDR3 is TGCGCCAGCAGCGTTGCCCCAGGTTACAATGAGCAGTTCTTC.